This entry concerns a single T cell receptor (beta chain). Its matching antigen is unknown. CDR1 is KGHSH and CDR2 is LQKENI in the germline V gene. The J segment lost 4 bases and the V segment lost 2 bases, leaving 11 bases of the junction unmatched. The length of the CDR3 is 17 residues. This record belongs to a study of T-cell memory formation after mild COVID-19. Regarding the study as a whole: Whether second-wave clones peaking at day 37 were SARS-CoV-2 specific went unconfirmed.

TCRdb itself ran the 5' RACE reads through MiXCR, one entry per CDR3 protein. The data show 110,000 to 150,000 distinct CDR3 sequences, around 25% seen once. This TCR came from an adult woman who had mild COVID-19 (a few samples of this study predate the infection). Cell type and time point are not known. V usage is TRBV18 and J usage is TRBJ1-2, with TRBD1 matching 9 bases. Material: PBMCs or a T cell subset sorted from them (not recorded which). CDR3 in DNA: TGTGCCAGCTCACCAGAGGGACAGGGCTATGGAGGCTATGGCTACACCTTC. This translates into CASSPEGQGYGGYGYTF.